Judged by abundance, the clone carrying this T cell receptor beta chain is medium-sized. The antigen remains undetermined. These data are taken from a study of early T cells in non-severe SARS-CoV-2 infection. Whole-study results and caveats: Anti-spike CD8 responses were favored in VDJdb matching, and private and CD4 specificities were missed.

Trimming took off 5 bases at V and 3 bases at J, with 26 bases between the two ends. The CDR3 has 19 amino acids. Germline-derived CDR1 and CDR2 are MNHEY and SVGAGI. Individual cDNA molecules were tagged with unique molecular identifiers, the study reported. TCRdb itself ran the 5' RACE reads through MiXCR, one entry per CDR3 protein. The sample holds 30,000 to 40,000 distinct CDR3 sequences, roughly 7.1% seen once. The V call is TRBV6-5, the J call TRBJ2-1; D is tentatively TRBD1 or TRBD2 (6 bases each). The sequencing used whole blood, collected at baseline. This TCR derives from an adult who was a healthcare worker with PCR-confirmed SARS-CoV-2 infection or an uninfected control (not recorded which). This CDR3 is CASSTKGPRGTPNYNEQFF. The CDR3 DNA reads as TGTGCCAGCAGTACCAAGGGCCCAAGGGGGACTCCAAACTACAATGAGCAGTTCTTC.